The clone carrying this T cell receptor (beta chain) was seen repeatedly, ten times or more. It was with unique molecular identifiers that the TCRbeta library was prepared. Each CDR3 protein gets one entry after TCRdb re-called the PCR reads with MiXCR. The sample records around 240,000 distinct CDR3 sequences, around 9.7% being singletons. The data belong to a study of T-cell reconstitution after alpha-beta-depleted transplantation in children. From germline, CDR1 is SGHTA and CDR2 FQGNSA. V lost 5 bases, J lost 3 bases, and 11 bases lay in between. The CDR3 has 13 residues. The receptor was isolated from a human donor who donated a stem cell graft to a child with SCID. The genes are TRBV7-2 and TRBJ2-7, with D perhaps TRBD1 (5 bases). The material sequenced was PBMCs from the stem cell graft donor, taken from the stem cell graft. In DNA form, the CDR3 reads TGTGCCAGCAGCCCCGACAGAGACTACGAGCAGTACTTC. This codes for CASSPDRDYEQYF. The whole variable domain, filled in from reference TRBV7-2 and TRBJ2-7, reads GAGVSQSPSNKVTEKGKDVELRCDPISGHTALYWYRQSLGQGLEFLIYFQGNSAPDKSGLPSDRFSAERTGGSVSTLTIQRTQQEDSAVYLCASSPDRDYEQYFGPGTRLTVT.